Detailed here is one TCR beta chain. The CDR3 contains 13 residues. The V end lost 5 bases, the J end lost 6 bases, and 13 bases lay between the germline ends. The V gene's germline CDR1 is SGHTA and CDR2 FQGNSA. This sample is part of a study of cytomegalovirus exposure and HLA in healthy donors. Primers included in the PCR were 60 Vbeta and 13 Jbeta primers. TCRdb's copy holds only in-frame clones and misses some; the assay was immunoSEQ multiplex PCR. The sample yields around 95,000 clones, under 80% seen once. Sequencing was carried out using PBMCs. The sequence derives from a man aged 25-40 years in good health and CMV-seropositive. The genes are TRBV7-2 and TRBJ1-2; possible D gene TRBD1, 6 bases. CDR3 sequence (DNA): TGTGCCAGCAGCCCCGGGACAAGTAATGGCTACACCTTC. Its protein product is CASSPGTSNGYTF.